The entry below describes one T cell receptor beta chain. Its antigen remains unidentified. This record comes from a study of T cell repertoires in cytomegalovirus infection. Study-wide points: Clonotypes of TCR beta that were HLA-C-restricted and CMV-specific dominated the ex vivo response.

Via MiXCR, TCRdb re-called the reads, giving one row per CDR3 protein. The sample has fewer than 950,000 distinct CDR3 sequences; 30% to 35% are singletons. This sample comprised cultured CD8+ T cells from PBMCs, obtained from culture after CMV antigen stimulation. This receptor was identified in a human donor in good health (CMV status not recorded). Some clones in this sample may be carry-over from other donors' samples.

CDR3 coding DNA: TGTGCCAGCAGACGAGGGACAGGGGGGAACAATGAGCAGTTCTTC. Its translation is CASRRGTGGNNEQFF. This chain joins TRBV7-9 and TRBJ2-1, with TRBD1 identical over 11 bases. The CDR3 extends over 15 amino acids. V was clipped by 6 bases and J by 5 bases; unmatched bases: 6. The germline V gene has CDR1 SEHNR and CDR2 FQNEAQ (reference sequence).